This TCR beta chain was profiled in a study of blood T cell repertoires in COVID-19 (dated by TCRdb to 2020 to 2022). Context from the whole study: Samples covering the acute and convalescent phases of COVID-19 were provided by collaborators in the United States, Italy and Spain. The material from the prospective study consisted of cDNA or gDNA derived from T cells, B-cell-depleted T cells, or PBMCs. Subjects who had been exposed to COVID-19, were actively infected with it, or had recovered from it provided the deeply sampled blood TCRbeta repertoires that made up the dataset. The repertoires were made available in a free public database intended to serve as a resource for research on the immune response to SARS-CoV-2. The samples were drawn from two sources: the first 160 participants of the ongoing ImmuneRACE study, and 1,200 or so subjects contributed by 6 global collaborators. Sample metadata almost always included a de-identified subject ID, COVID-19 status, age in years and sex. Where available, HLA class I and class II types were obtained from metadata supplied by the sample provider rather than from assay-based typing.

Collaborating institutions collected whole blood in K2EDTA tubes following their own protocols. For TCRbeta analysis, collaborators shipped samples as frozen whole blood, isolated PBMCs, or DNA extracted from either of those sample types. TCRbeta CDR3 regions were amplified from genomic DNA by means of the immunoSEQ Assay, a bias-controlled multiplex PCR. The original pipeline was this. The number of nucleated cells in each sample was estimated from the amplification of reference gene primers within the assay. To quantify the absolute abundance of each unique TCRbeta CDR3 rearrangement, sequence reads were collapsed and filtered. Productive Simpson clonality was computed per sample as the square root of Simpson's diversity index over productive rearrangements. The table was pulled from immuneACCESS by TCRdb, which kept in-frame rearrangements only. Such tables lose some clones; where checked, under half of the loss comes from unresolved V genes, and the rest has no known cause. The V and J calls and clone size were taken over from that table, and D and trimming were inferred from the DNA. The sample records just over 60,000 clones, more than 60% of which are singletons. The ten largest account for 15% to 20% of the sample.

Concerning this clone itself: The antigen it recognizes is unknown. Per-base quality was not reported, and no clone a single base away is much larger than it.

Study-wide findings and limitations: Clinical and demographic metadata were provided uncurated, with the amount varying by source and participant.

This sequence originates from a man between 60 and 70 years old with acute or convalescent COVID-19. The source material was peripheral blood.

The nucleotide sequence is given as TGTGCCAGCAATGACGGACAGCCCAATGAGCAGTTCTTC. Its coded protein is CASNDGQPNEQFF. The chain couples TRBV12-3 or TRBV12-4 to TRBJ2-1; tentative D gene TRBD1, with 6 bases matching. From cysteine to phenylalanine, the CDR3 is 13 amino acids long. Of the read, only the CDR3 DNA is kept; its 39 bases are in frame from base 1. Trimming costs V 7 bases and J 6 bases, and their ends lie 13 bases apart.